Below are 24 T cell receptor beta chains sequenced from a single sample in a study of T cell responses to AZD1222 COVID-19 vaccine. The table came from immunoSEQ multiplex PCR; TCRdb's copy has only in-frame clones and leaves some out. The sample holds around 96,000 clones, 90% to 95% seen once. The material was peripheral blood, obtained 28 days after the second AZD1222 dose. Receptor source: an adult who received the AZD1222 COVID-19 vaccine.

The gene calls are TRBV11-2 and TRBJ1-6; D is uncertain. The V end lost 4 bases, the J end lost 7 bases, and 5 bases lay between the germline ends. In germline, CDR1 is SGHAT, CDR2 FQNNGV. This CDR3 is 12 amino acids long. CDR3 coding DNA: TGTGCCAGCAGCTCCTTGAATTCACCCCTCCACTTT. Translated, it gives CASSSLNSPLHF.

This clone was picked up one time. The V gene is TRBV7-3, the J gene TRBJ1-2; D possibly corresponds to TRBD1 (6 bases). The ends were cut back, 2 bases at V and 4 bases at J, with 8 bases in the middle. Germline values: CDR1 SGHTA, CDR2 FQGTGA. The CDR3 has 13 residues. The CDR3 here is CASSLGGGYGYTF. CDR3 in DNA: TGTGCCAGCAGCTTAGGGGGCGGCTATGGCTACACCTTC.

The chain joins TRBV28 to TRBJ1-1; D is unclear. The CDR3 totals 12 residues. Trimming stripped 3 bases from V and 3 bases from J, with 5 bases between. From germline, CDR1 is MDHEN and CDR2 SYDVKM. CDR3 sequence reads: CASSLGYTEAFF. The CDR3 DNA is TGTGCCAGCAGTTTGGGCTACACTGAAGCTTTCTTT.

The gene calls are TRBV19 and TRBJ1-5; 7 positions agree with TRBD1. Germline lookup yields CDR1 LNHDA and CDR2 SQIVND (reference sequence). The CDR3 runs to 16 residues. J gave up 0 bases and V 4 bases, and 6 bases lay outside the gene matches. CDR3 in DNA: TGTGCCAGTAGTACCGCTTACAGGGGTAGCAATCAGCCCCAGCATTTT. It translates to CASSTAYRGSNQPQHF.

The CDR3 region is CASSSGAAGNQPQHF. The CDR3 DNA follows: TGTGCCAGCAGCTCAGGAGCGGCGGGCAATCAGCCCCAGCATTTT. The chain uses TRBV7-2 and TRBJ1-5, with D hard to call. Germline values: CDR1 SGHTA, CDR2 FQGNSA. V shed 4 bases and J shed 2 bases, with 12 bases lying between them. This CDR3 spans 15 amino acids.

This clone was found once. The chain is built from TRBV2 and TRBJ1-1; D possibly corresponds to TRBD1 (5 bases). The germline gives CDR1 SNHLY, CDR2 FYNNEI. CDR3 size: 15 residues. Trimming stripped 7 bases from V and 4 bases from J, with 19 bases between. CDR3 region: CASTGTRRGPTEAFF. For the CDR3, the DNA is TGTGCCAGCACCGGAACCCGGAGGGGACCCACTGAAGCTTTCTTT.

The rearrangement links TRBV28 to TRBJ2-7, with TRBD2 identical over 8 bases. CDR3 size: 18 residues. Germline V gene sequence: CDR1 MDHEN, CDR2 SYDVKM. V trimming: 8 bases; J trimming: 0 bases; junction bases outside the gene matches: 18. CDR3 in amino acids: CASQTERESPGSSYEQYF. Here the CDR3 DNA reads TGTGCCAGCCAAACGGAGCGGGAGAGTCCCGGTAGCTCCTACGAGCAGTACTTC.

The gene calls are TRBV29-1 and TRBJ1-1, with a tentative D call TRBD1 (5 bases). Trimming left V 7 bases short and J 3 bases short, with 9 bases between. The germline CDR1 and CDR2 sequences are SQVTM and ANQGSEA. CDR3 length: 11 residues. The CDR3 DNA sequence: TGCAGCGCTGGGACCCACACTGAAGCTTTCTTT. The encoded protein is CSAGTHTEAFF. Full variable domain (outside the CDR3, taken from reference TRBV29-1 and TRBJ1-1): SAVISQKPSRDICQRGTSLTIQCQVDSQVTMMFWYRQQPGQSLTLIATANQGSEATYESGFVIDKFPISRPNLTFSTLTVSNMSPEDSSIYLCSAGTHTEAFFGQGTRLTVV.

The genes are TRBV11-3 and TRBJ2-1; 7 bases line up with TRBD2. Trimming at V came to 5 bases and at J to 0 bases, leaving 10 bases not matched to a gene. CDR3 size: 17 residues. CDR1 is SGHNT and CDR2 is YENEEA in the germline V gene. The CDR3 DNA reads as TGTGCCAGCAGCCCTAGCTTAGCTAGCGGCTCCTACAATGAGCAGTTCTTC. Translating it yields CASSPSLASGSYNEQFF.

This chain joins TRBV24-1 and TRBJ2-1; 8 nucleotides agree with TRBD1. The germline CDR1 and CDR2 sequences are KGHDR and SFDVKD. The V segment lost 1 base and the J segment 0 bases; nucleotides outside the gene matches: 4. The CDR3 covers 17 residues. Here the CDR3 reads CATSDFRTGSSYNEQFF. The CDR3 coding sequence is TGTGCCACCAGTGATTTTAGGACAGGGAGCTCCTACAATGAGCAGTTCTTC.

The rearrangement uses TRBV20-1 and TRBJ2-4, with D perhaps TRBD1 (5 bases). The CDR3 sequence is 16 residues long. V was cut by 3 bases and J by 0 bases, with 15 bases left in between. CDR1 DFQATT and CDR2 SNEGSKA come from the germline V gene (reference sequence). For the CDR3, the DNA is TGCAGTGCTAGTCCTACAAGGGGATTAGCCAAAAACATTCAGTACTTC. This encodes CSASPTRGLAKNIQYF.

This chain connects TRBV28 to TRBJ1-2; D remains unclear. Trimming cost V 5 bases and J 5 bases, with 9 bases left between them. Germline values: CDR1 MDHEN, CDR2 SYDVKM. The CDR3 has 12 amino acids. Here the CDR3 reads CASSLQRYGYTF. For the CDR3, the DNA is TGTGCCAGCAGTCTACAGAGGTATGGCTACACCTTC.

This clone was counted between two and nine times. This sequence joins TRBV10-2 and TRBJ1-5; 7 positions match TRBD1. This CDR3 region has 13 residues. Germline loops: CDR1 WSHSY, CDR2 SAAADI. V was clipped by 4 bases and J by 7 bases; unmatched bases: 4. In DNA form, the CDR3 reads TGCGCCAGCAGTGGTGACAGGGAGCAGCCCCAGCATTTT. Its protein is CASSGDREQPQHF.

The CDR3 is CASSLAPQGGEQFF. Written as DNA, the CDR3 is TGCGCCAGCAGCTTGGCTCCACAGGGAGGGGAGCAGTTCTTC. The rearrangement uses TRBV5-1 and TRBJ2-1, with D tentatively TRBD2 (7 bases). Germline V gene data show CDR1 as SGHRS and CDR2 as YFSETQ. The CDR3 totals 14 residues. Trimming left V 0 bases short and J 10 bases short, with 14 bases between.

CDR3 loop: CATSSPGQGYYGYTF. In DNA form, the CDR3 reads TGTGCCACCAGTTCCCCGGGACAGGGCTACTATGGCTACACCTTC. The V call is TRBV15, the J call TRBJ1-2, with 9 positions matching TRBD1. The CDR3 loop spans 15 amino acids. Germline assignment: CDR1 LNHNV and CDR2 YYDKDF (reference sequence). Unmatched junction bases numbered 8, after V lost 6 bases and J lost 3 bases.

V is TRBV11-2 and J is TRBJ1-1; no firm D call. The CDR3 has 14 residues. Trimming stripped 2 bases from V and 1 base from J, with 8 bases between. Germline CDR1 SGHAT, CDR2 FQNNGV. The CDR3 region has the DNA TGTGCCAGCAGCTTATTGTGGAGGAACACTGAAGCTTTCTTT. This codes for CASSLLWRNTEAFF. The whole variable domain, remainder taken from reference TRBV11-2 and TRBJ1-1, is EAGVAQSPRYKIIEKRQSVAFWCNPISGHATLYWYQQILGQGPKLLIQFQNNGVVDDSQLPKDRFSAERLKGVDSTLKIQPAKLEDSAVYLCASSLLWRNTEAFFGQGTRLTVV.

The J gene is TRBJ2-7, the V gene TRBV30; a possible D gene is TRBD1 (6 bases). The CDR3 loop spans 16 amino acids. Trimming left V 4 bases short and J 0 bases short, with 19 bases between. The germline gives CDR1 GTSNPN, CDR2 SVGIG (reference sequence). The CDR3 protein is CAWTHEPGHNSYEQYF. CDR3 sequence (DNA): TGTGCCTGGACCCATGAACCGGGACACAACTCCTACGAGCAGTACTTC.

The chain is built from TRBV3-1 (or the pseudogene TRBV3-2) and TRBJ2-2, with 10 bases aligning to TRBD2. There are 17 residues in the CDR3. CDR1 and CDR2 (germline): LGHDT, YNNKEL (reference sequence). V gave up 0 bases and J gave up 6 bases; unmatched junction bases: 7. In DNA form, the CDR3 reads TGTGCCAGCAGCCAAGACCCAGCGGGGGGGCTTGCCGGGGAGCTGTTTTTT. Its protein is CASSQDPAGGLAGELFF.

The rearrangement uses TRBV7-9 and TRBJ2-1; 13 nucleotides line up with TRBD2. CDR3 length: 16 residues. Germline V CDR1 and CDR2: SEHNR, FQNEAQ (reference sequence). V was pared by 4 bases and J by 3 bases, with 3 bases of the junction left unmatched. The CDR3: CASSSRLAGGYNEQFF. CDR3 coding DNA: TGTGCCAGCAGCTCGAGACTAGCGGGAGGCTACAATGAGCAGTTCTTC.

DNA for the CDR3: TGTGCCAGCAGCGCGACTAGCGGTTCTGCATACAATGAGCAGTTCTTC. Residues: CASSATSGSAYNEQFF. The rearrangement uses TRBV7-3 and TRBJ2-1, with 9 bases lining up with TRBD2. Germline-derived CDR1 and CDR2 are SGHTA and FQGTGA. V dropped 5 bases and J dropped 4; count of bases not matched to a gene: 9. The CDR3 totals 16 residues.

The chain has TRBV3-1 (or the pseudogene TRBV3-2) and TRBJ1-2, with D hard to call. The CDR3 spans 18 residues. The germline gives CDR1 LGHDT, CDR2 YNNKEL (reference sequence). V lost 4 bases and J 4 bases, leaving 25 bases between the germline ends. This chain's CDR3 is CASSPTTTATLNGYGYTF. The DNA for the CDR3 is TGTGCCAGCAGCCCTACGACCACGGCCACTCTCAACGGCTATGGCTACACCTTC.

The chain recombines TRBV19 with TRBJ1-1, with no clear D. V was pared by 7 bases and J by 1 base, with 13 bases between. Per germline, CDR1 LNHDA and CDR2 SQIVND (reference sequence). The CDR3 has 14 residues. The CDR3 loop is CASTRRGQNTEAFF. In DNA, the CDR3 is TGTGCCAGTACTCGAAGAGGGCAGAACACTGAAGCTTTCTTT.

The chain has TRBV5-4 and TRBJ1-1; a weak D match, TRBD1 (5 bases). The germline gives CDR1 SGHNT, CDR2 YYREEE (reference sequence). V was pared by 4 bases and J by 0 bases, with 10 bases between. The CDR3 sequence is 14 residues long. The CDR3 DNA reads TGTGCCAGCAGCGTTGGACAACTGAACACTGAAGCTTTCTTT. The encoded protein is CASSVGQLNTEAFF.

The chain carries TRBV2 and TRBJ1-2; no clear D. Trimming took 8 bases from V and 4 from J, leaving 8 bases between them. The germline CDR1 and CDR2 sequences are SNHLY and FYNNEI. The CDR3 runs to 11 residues. This CDR3 reads CASADSYGYTF. CDR3 nucleotide sequence: TGTGCCAGCGCCGATAGCTATGGCTACACCTTC.